These T cell receptor beta chains were read from a single sample in a study of OX40 agonist ivuxolimab in advanced cancers. Sequencing was performed with immunoSEQ multiplex PCR; in TCRdb, only in-frame clones are kept and a portion is missing. This repertoire shows about 53,000 clones, approximately 90% found once; its top ten account for approximately 1.5%. The sequences come from CD4+ or CD8+ T cells sorted from blood, collected in a trial of the OX40 agonist ivuxolimab. All receptors come from an adult with an advanced solid tumor such as melanoma, head and neck, liver or kidney cancer. CDR3s include the opening cysteine and the closing phenylalanine or tryptophan. D genes are given only for firm matches. A clone size is listed for some rows: how often the clone was seen (once, few, many), or a class if it is expanded.

NA,NA,TRBJ2-7,TRBV9,CASSVSGRISYEQYF,TGTGCCAGCAGCGTCTCGGGGAGAATCTCCTACGAGCAGTACTTC
TRBD1,NA,TRBJ1-6,TRBV7-8,CASSRDRAYSPLHF,TGTGCCAGCAGCCGGGACAGGGCCTATTCACCCCTCCACTTT
NA,NA,TRBJ1-2,TRBV6-5,CASSSPGTPYGYTF,TGTGCCAGCAGCTCGCCCGGGACCCCCTATGGCTACACCTTC
NA,NA,TRBJ2-1,TRBV5-4,CASEEQGPYPNEQFF,TGTGCCAGCGAAGAACAGGGCCCCTACCCCAATGAGCAGTTCTTC
NA,NA,TRBJ1-2,TRBV6-5,CASSQGNYGYTF,TGTGCCAGCAGCCAGGGTAACTATGGCTACACCTTC
NA,NA,TRBJ2-1,TRBV29-1,CSPIGGPAGNEQFF,TGCAGCCCCATCGGGGGTCCCGCGGGGAATGAGCAGTTCTTC
NA,NA,TRBJ1-4,TRBV6-5,CASSETVNEKLFF,TGTGCCAGCTCCGAGACGGTGAATGAAAAACTGTTTTTT
NA,NA,TRBJ2-7,TRBV21-1,CACRKAGQGYYEQYF,TGTGCCTGCAGAAAGGCGGGACAGGGATACTACGAGCAGTACTTC
NA,NA,TRBJ2-7,TRBV6-5,CASSYASPTYEQYF,TGTGCCAGCAGTTACGCGTCTCCCACCTACGAGCAGTACTTC
TRBD1,NA,TRBJ1-2,TRBV9,CASSVGLGEAGGRPTF,TGTGCCAGCAGCGTAGGATTGGGGGAGGCAGGGGGCCGCCCCACCTTC
NA,once,TRBJ1-2,TRBV6-1,CASSPGTGAYGYTF,TGTGCCAGCAGTCCCGGGACTGGAGCCTATGGCTACACCTTC
NA,NA,TRBJ1-5,TRBV5-5,CASSFGQKNQPQHF,TGTGCCAGCAGCTTTGGACAGAAAAATCAGCCCCAGCATTTT
NA,NA,TRBJ2-7,TRBV5-5,CASSLAWGGIDEQYF,TGTGCCAGCAGCTTGGCCTGGGGGGGCATCGACGAGCAGTACTTC
NA,NA,TRBJ2-7,TRBV28,CASSFMGHHNEQYF,TGTGCCAGCAGTTTTATGGGACATCACAACGAGCAGTACTTC
NA,NA,TRBJ1-6,TRBV9,CASSVPRVWSPLHF,TGTGCCAGCAGCGTCCCAAGGGTATGGTCACCCCTCCACTTT
TRBD1,NA,TRBJ2-7,TRBV5-4,CASSSGQGGWAYEQYF,TGTGCCAGCAGCTCCGGACAGGGGGGATGGGCCTACGAGCAGTACTTC
NA,once,TRBJ1-5,TRBV27,CASSLSGTGNWWNQPQHF,TGTGCCAGCAGTTTGTCCGGGACCGGCAATTGGTGGAATCAGCCCCAGCATTTT
NA,once,TRBJ1-1,TRBV27,CASRNADGPSAFF,TGTGCCAGCAGAAACGCAGACGGACCCTCGGCTTTCTTT
NA,NA,TRBJ2-2,TRBV7-3,CASSSGNTGELFF,TGTGCCAGCAGCTCCGGGAACACCGGGGAGCTGTTTTTT
TRBD2,NA,TRBJ2-1,TRBV6-5,CASSYGVAGVAEQFF,TGTGCCAGCAGTTACGGGGTAGCGGGAGTTGCTGAGCAGTTCTTC
TRBD1,few,TRBJ1-4,TRBV9,CASSSGQGSEKLFF,TGTGCCAGCAGTTCAGGACAGGGTAGTGAAAAACTGTTTTTT
TRBD1,NA,TRBJ2-2,TRBV9,CASSVIGQAAGELFF,TGTGCCAGCAGCGTGATTGGACAGGCTGCCGGGGAGCTGTTTTTT
NA,NA,TRBJ2-2,TRBV7-3,CASSLAPTTGRGTGELFF,TGTGCCAGCAGCTTAGCCCCGACGACAGGGAGGGGCACCGGGGAGCTGTTTTTT
TRBD2,once,TRBJ2-2,TRBV4-1,CASSQGLSGRAVGELFF,TGCGCCAGCAGCCAAGGATTGAGCGGGAGGGCGGTCGGGGAGCTGTTTTTT
NA,NA,TRBJ1-5,TRBV7-2,CASSFGSSGNQPQHF,TGTGCCAGCAGCTTCGGGTCGAGTGGCAATCAGCCCCAGCATTTT
TRBD2,once,TRBJ2-3,TRBV4-2,CASSQGGTSGSPDTQYF,TGTGCCAGCAGCCAAGGTGGGACTAGCGGGAGTCCAGATACGCAGTATTTT
TRBD2,NA,TRBJ2-3,TRBV7-6,CASSSGLAGGTDTQYF,TGTGCCAGCAGCAGCGGACTAGCGGGGGGCACAGATACGCAGTATTTT
NA,NA,TRBJ1-5,TRBV28,CASSSAGGANNQPQHF,TGTGCCAGCAGTTCGGCAGGTGGCGCCAACAATCAGCCCCAGCATTTT
NA,NA,TRBJ2-1,TRBV6-4,CASRRLLPRREQFF,TGTGCCAGCAGAAGACTACTTCCTCGTAGGGAGCAGTTCTTC
TRBD1,NA,TRBJ1-5,TRBV6-1,CASSDPATGVRGNQPQHF,TGTGCCAGCAGTGACCCTGCGACAGGGGTAAGGGGCAATCAGCCCCAGCATTTT
TRBD2,NA,TRBJ2-1,TRBV28,CASSLPSGGRKGNEQFF,TGTGCCAGCAGTTTGCCGAGCGGGGGGAGGAAGGGCAATGAGCAGTTCTTC
NA,NA,TRBJ2-6,TRBV19,CASSGGANVLTF,TGTGCCAGTAGCGGGGGGGCCAACGTCCTGACTTTC
TRBD1,once,TRBJ2-7,TRBV9,CASSILRDRSSYEQYF,TGTGCCAGCAGCATCCTCCGGGACAGGAGCTCCTACGAGCAGTACTTC
NA,NA,TRBJ1-5,TRBV5-4,CASSLDNEPQHF,TGTGCCAGCAGCTTAGACAACGAGCCCCAGCATTTT
NA,NA,TRBJ1-5,TRBV5-6,CASSFWAQSNQPQHF,TGTGCCAGCAGCTTTTGGGCCCAGAGCAATCAGCCCCAGCATTTT
NA,NA,TRBJ1-3,TRBV7-6,CASSLSGGAGNTIYF,TGTGCCAGCAGCTTATCTGGGGGGGCTGGAAACACCATATATTTT
NA,once,TRBJ2-7,TRBV6-5,CASSDDYEQYF,TGTGCCAGCAGTGATGACTACGAGCAGTACTTC
NA,NA,TRBJ1-2,TRBV19,CASSTNRGGYTF,TGTGCCAGTAGTACGAACAGAGGAGGCTACACCTTC
NA,NA,TRBJ1-3,TRBV28,CASSLDSGNTIYF,TGTGCCAGCAGCCTGGACAGCGGAAACACCATATATTTT
NA,NA,TRBJ2-3,TRBV30,CAWSLYSTDTQYF,TGTGCCTGGAGTTTATACAGCACAGATACGCAGTATTTT
NA,once,TRBJ1-2,TRBV6-6,CASSRRQANYGYTF,TGTGCCAGCAGTCGAAGACAGGCTAACTATGGCTACACCTTC
NA,once,TRBJ1-5,TRBV21-1,CASSPKFAQPQHF,TGTGCCAGCAGCCCCAAATTCGCCCAGCCCCAGCATTTT
NA,once,TRBJ1-4,TRBV6-6,CASNRDTEKLFF,TGTGCCAGCAACAGGGACACTGAAAAACTGTTTTTT
TRBD1,NA,TRBJ1-1,TRBV6-6,CASKGQGAVAFF,TGTGCCAGCAAGGGTCAGGGGGCGGTAGCTTTCTTT
NA,NA,TRBJ2-3,TRBV6-5,CASSRAGMGTDTQYF,TGTGCCAGCAGTAGGGCAGGGATGGGCACAGATACGCAGTATTTT
NA,NA,TRBJ2-1,TRBV7-3,CASSQDGQKFNEQFF,TGTGCCAGCAGTCAGGACGGCCAGAAATTTAATGAGCAGTTCTTC
NA,NA,TRBJ1-5,TRBV5-6,CASSSGPKPQHF,TGTGCCAGCAGCTCCGGTCCCAAGCCCCAGCATTTT
TRBD1,few,TRBJ1-5,TRBV7-2,CASKQGNQPQHF,TGTGCCAGCAAACAGGGGAATCAGCCCCAGCATTTT
TRBD1,NA,TRBJ1-2,TRBV10-3,CALSQTGTYGYTF,TGTGCCCTCTCACAGACAGGGACCTATGGCTACACCTTC
TRBD1,NA,TRBJ2-1,TRBV6-6,CASNPGSGGNEQFF,TGTGCCAGCAACCCTGGGTCAGGGGGCAATGAGCAGTTCTTC
TRBD2,NA,TRBJ2-7,TRBV5-1,CASSLVVAGLARPTQYF,TGCGCCAGCAGCTTGGTGGTAGCGGGATTAGCCCGACCAACGCAGTACTTC
NA,few,TRBJ2-1,TRBV5-1,CASSQYNEQFF,TGCGCCAGCAGCCAATACAATGAGCAGTTCTTC
NA,NA,TRBJ2-1,TRBV29-1,CSALVYNEQFF,TGCAGCGCCCTCGTTTACAATGAGCAGTTCTTC
NA,NA,TRBJ2-1,TRBV6-6,CASSYNDLLQRNEQFF,TGTGCCAGCAGTTACAATGACTTGCTTCAGAGGAATGAGCAGTTCTTC
NA,NA,TRBJ2-7,TRBV18,CASSPQGNEQYF,TGTGCCAGCTCACCACAGGGGAACGAGCAGTACTTC